These 2 T cell receptor beta chains were sequenced from one sample in a study of blood T cell repertoires in COVID-19. The table came from immunoSEQ multiplex PCR; TCRdb's copy has only in-frame clones and leaves some out. This sample carries about 220,000 clones, 82% of them seen once, and the ten largest clones take roughly 4.7%. Sequences were obtained from peripheral blood. The source of these receptors is a woman between 65 and 79 years old with acute or convalescent COVID-19.

This chain joins TRBV24-1 and TRBJ1-2, with D unresolved. CDR1 and CDR2 from the germline V gene are KGHDR and SFDVKD. Trimming cost V 6 bases and J 2 bases, with 6 bases left between them. This CDR3 comprises 12 residues. CDR3 loop: CATSPGNYGYTF. The CDR3 coding sequence is TGTGCCACCAGTCCGGGGAACTATGGCTACACCTTC.

V gene TRBV28 combines with J gene TRBJ1-2, with 10 bases identical to TRBD1. Germline CDR1 and CDR2: MDHEN and SYDVKM. The CDR3 is 15 residues long. J gave up 2 bases and V 3 bases, and 3 bases lay outside the gene matches. CDR3 DNA sequence: TGTGCCAGCAGTTTGGTGGGACAGGGGAACTATGGCTACACCTTC. It specifies CASSLVGQGNYGYTF.